The 14 T cell receptor beta chains below all came from one sample that was sequenced in a study of blood T cell repertoires in COVID-19 (dated by TCRdb to the early 2020s). Libraries were prepared through the immunoSEQ multiplex PCR assay. In TCRdb, the immuneACCESS table is reduced to in-frame sequences with V and J assigned. These tables do not hold every clone; where another copy was compared, an unresolved V gene accounts for under half, and the others remain unexplained. This sample is represented by a few hundred thousand clones; around nine tenths of them were singletons. The ten largest clones capture under 2% of the sample. Sequencing input: PBMCs or T cells enriched from blood (not recorded which). All receptors come from a woman between 45 and 65 years old who had recovered from COVID-19.

The chain combines TRBV19 with TRBJ2-7; TRBD1 agrees at 9 bases. Germline assignment: CDR1 LNHDA and CDR2 SQIVND (reference sequence). V lost 5 bases to trimming and J lost 5 bases; unmatched junction nucleotides: 4. This CDR3 is 13 amino acids long. The CDR3 region has the DNA TGTGCCAGTAGTCTGGGACAGGGCAACGAGCAGTACTTC. Protein sequence: CASSLGQGNEQYF.

The rearrangement uses TRBV29-1 and TRBJ2-5, with TRBD1 matching over 8 bases. The V gene end was trimmed by 5 bases and the J gene end by 2 bases; junction bases not matched to a gene: 7. The CDR3 is 14 amino acids. The germline gives CDR1 SQVTM, CDR2 ANQGSEA. The CDR3 loop reads CSVSVGTGQETQYF. The CDR3 DNA follows: TGCAGCGTTTCCGTCGGGACAGGACAAGAGACCCAGTACTTC.

This clone was observed once. V usage is TRBV18 and J usage is TRBJ2-1, with 9 bases that match TRBD2. In germline, CDR1 is KGHSH, CDR2 LQKENI. The trim removed 1 base at V and 3 bases at J, leaving 1 base unmatched. The CDR3 covers 15 residues. CDR3 protein: CASSPRTSDYNEQFF. DNA of the CDR3: TGTGCCAGCTCACCACGGACTAGCGACTACAATGAGCAGTTCTTC.

This clone was counted once. In DNA, the CDR3 is TGCGCCAGCACCCTACAGGGGGAGGAGACCCAGTACTTC. It specifies CASTLQGEETQYF. The chain uses TRBV5-1 and TRBJ2-5; 8 positions agree with TRBD1. The CDR3 consists of 13 residues. V gave up 6 bases and J gave up 5 bases; unmatched junction bases: 6. The germline V gene has CDR1 SGHRS and CDR2 YFSETQ.

This sequence joins TRBV19 and TRBJ2-3; D unclear. The length of the CDR3 is 17 residues. Germline lookup yields CDR1 LNHDA and CDR2 SQIVND (reference sequence). Trimming left V 5 bases short and J 0 bases short, with 18 bases between. The CDR3 region is CASSLLVARASTDTQYF. The DNA of the CDR3 is TGTGCCAGTAGTCTCCTGGTGGCTAGAGCTAGCACAGATACGCAGTATTTT.

This chain joins TRBV18 and TRBJ1-2; 8 nucleotides agree with TRBD1. Germline V lookup: CDR1 KGHSH, CDR2 LQKENI. The CDR3 is 14 residues long. V gave up 3 bases and J gave up 14 bases; unmatched junction bases: 14. The CDR3 region has the DNA TGTGCCAGCTCACCGCCGGGGACAGGCGTCGGAGGGACCTTC. Its translation is CASSPPGTGVGGTF.

CDR3 nucleotide sequence: TGTGCCAGCAGTACGGCGGGTAGCGGGACGGACGAGCAGTACTTC. Translated: CASSTAGSGTDEQYF. The J gene is TRBJ2-7, the V gene TRBV28, with TRBD2 identical over 8 bases. Trimming removed 5 bases from V and 5 bases from J; junction bases left unmatched: 11. CDR3 length: 15 residues. Germline-derived CDR1 and CDR2 are MDHEN and SYDVKM.

This chain links TRBV11-2 with TRBJ1-6; maybe TRBD1 (6 bases). The germline CDR1 and CDR2 sequences are SGHAT and FQNNGV. The CDR3 is 14 residues long. V lost 5 bases and J 6 bases, leaving 11 bases between the germline ends. The CDR3 spells CASSPRGSNSPLHF. Written as DNA, the CDR3 is TGTGCCAGCAGCCCCAGGGGATCTAATTCACCCCTCCACTTT.

The CDR3 DNA reads TGTGCCATCAGTGAGACAGATAATGAGCAGTTCTTC. Protein: CAISETDNEQFF. This chain joins TRBV10-3 and TRBJ2-1; no clear D gene. The CDR3 is made up of 12 amino acids. Germline V gives CDR1 ENHRY, CDR2 SYGVKD. Trimming took off 2 bases at V and 7 bases at J, with 6 bases between the two ends.

The CDR3, as DNA: TGTGCCAGCAGCGCGGGACAGTTCTACGAGCAGTACTTC. As protein: CASSAGQFYEQYF. The rearrangement uses TRBV11-3 and TRBJ2-7; D might be TRBD1 (7 bases). Deletions cut 5 bases from V and 3 bases from J, with 11 bases between. CDR3 length: 13 residues. Germline-derived CDR1 and CDR2 are SGHNT and YENEEA.

This clone was found once. The V gene is TRBV5-1, the J gene TRBJ2-7; TRBD2 matches 7 bases. V shed 2 bases, J shed 0 bases, and the junction held 2 bases outside the gene matches. CDR1 and CDR2 from the germline V gene are SGHRS and YFSETQ. The CDR3 extends over 14 amino acids. CDR3 in amino acids: CASSFWGGSYEQYF. The DNA for the CDR3 is TGCGCCAGCAGCTTTTGGGGGGGCTCCTACGAGCAGTACTTC.

In its sample, this clone was seen a few times. The chain couples TRBV4-1 to TRBJ2-7, with TRBD1 matching over 8 bases. The junction had 3 bases not matched to a gene; V was cut back by 4 bases and J by 1 base. From germline, CDR1 is MGHRA and CDR2 YSYEKL. The CDR3 contains 14 residues. As DNA, the CDR3 is TGCGCCAGCAGCCCGACAGGGGTTTCCTACGAGCAGTACTTC. It specifies CASSPTGVSYEQYF.

This clone was counted only a few times. The chain joins TRBV9 to TRBJ2-1; 12 nucleotides match TRBD2. This CDR3 region has 15 residues. The germline gives CDR1 SGDLS, CDR2 YYNGEE. V lost 4 bases and J lost 4; bases outside the gene matches: 3. CDR3 DNA: TGTGCCAGCAGCACTAGCGGGAGGCATTACAATGAGCAGTTCTTC. Translated: CASSTSGRHYNEQFF.

This clone was counted once. The V gene is TRBV9, the J gene TRBJ1-4, with 7 bases aligning to TRBD1. CDR1 is SGDLS and CDR2 is YYNGEE in the germline V gene. The junction had 5 bases not matched to a gene; V was cut back by 2 bases and J by 7 bases. This CDR3 spans 14 amino acids. CDR3 sequence reads: CASSVGQASEKLFF. The CDR3 nucleotides read TGTGCCAGCAGCGTCGGACAGGCGTCTGAAAAACTGTTTTTT.